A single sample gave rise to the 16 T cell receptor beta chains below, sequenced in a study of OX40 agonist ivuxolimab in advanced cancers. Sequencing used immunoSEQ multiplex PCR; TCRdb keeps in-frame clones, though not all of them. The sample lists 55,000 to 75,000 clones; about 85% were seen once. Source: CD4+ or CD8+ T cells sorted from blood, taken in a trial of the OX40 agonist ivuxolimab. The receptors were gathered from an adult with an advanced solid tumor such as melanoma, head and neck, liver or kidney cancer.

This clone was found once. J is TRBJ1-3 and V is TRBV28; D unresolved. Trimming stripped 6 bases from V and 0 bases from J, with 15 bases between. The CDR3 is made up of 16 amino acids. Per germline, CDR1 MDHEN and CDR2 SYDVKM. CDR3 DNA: TGTGCCAGCAGCATCCGGGCCTTGAGCTCTGGAAACACCATATATTTT. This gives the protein CASSIRALSSGNTIYF.

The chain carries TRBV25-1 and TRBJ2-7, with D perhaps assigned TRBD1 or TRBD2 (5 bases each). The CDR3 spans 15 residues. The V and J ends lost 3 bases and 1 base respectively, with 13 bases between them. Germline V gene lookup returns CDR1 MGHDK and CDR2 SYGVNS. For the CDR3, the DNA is TGTGCCAGCAGTGATGGGGGACGGCTATCCTACGAGCAGTACTTC. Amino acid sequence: CASSDGGRLSYEQYF.

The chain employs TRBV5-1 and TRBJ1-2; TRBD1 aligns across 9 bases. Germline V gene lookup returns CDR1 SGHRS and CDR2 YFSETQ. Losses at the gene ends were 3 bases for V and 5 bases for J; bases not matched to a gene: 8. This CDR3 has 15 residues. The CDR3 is CASSSEQGARYGYTF. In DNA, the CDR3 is TGCGCCAGCAGCTCGGAACAGGGGGCGAGGTATGGCTACACCTTC.

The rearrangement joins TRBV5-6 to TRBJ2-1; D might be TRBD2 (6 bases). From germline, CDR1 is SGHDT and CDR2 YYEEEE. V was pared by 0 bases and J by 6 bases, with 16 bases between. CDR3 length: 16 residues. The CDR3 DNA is TGTGCCAGCAGCTTGGTAAGCTACTCCGGGGGCAATGAGCAGTTCTTC. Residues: CASSLVSYSGGNEQFF.

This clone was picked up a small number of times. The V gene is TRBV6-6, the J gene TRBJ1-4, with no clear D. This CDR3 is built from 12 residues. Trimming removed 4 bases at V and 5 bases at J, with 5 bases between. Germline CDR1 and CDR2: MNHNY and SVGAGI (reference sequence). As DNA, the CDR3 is TGTGCCAGCAGTTTACAGAATGAAAAACTGTTTTTT. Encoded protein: CASSLQNEKLFF.

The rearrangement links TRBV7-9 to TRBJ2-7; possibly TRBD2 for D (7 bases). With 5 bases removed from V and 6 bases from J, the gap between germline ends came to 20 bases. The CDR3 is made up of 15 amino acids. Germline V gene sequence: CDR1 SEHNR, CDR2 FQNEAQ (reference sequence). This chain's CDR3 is CASSQRGAGKGEQYF. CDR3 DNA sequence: TGTGCCAGCAGCCAACGGGGGGCTGGAAAAGGCGAGCAGTACTTC.

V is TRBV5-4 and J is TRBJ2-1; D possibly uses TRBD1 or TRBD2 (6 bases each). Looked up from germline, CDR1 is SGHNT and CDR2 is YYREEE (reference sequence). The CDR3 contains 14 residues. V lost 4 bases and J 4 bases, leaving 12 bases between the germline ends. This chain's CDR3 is CASSLGAGYNEQFF. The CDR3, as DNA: TGTGCCAGCAGCCTGGGGGCGGGATACAATGAGCAGTTCTTC.

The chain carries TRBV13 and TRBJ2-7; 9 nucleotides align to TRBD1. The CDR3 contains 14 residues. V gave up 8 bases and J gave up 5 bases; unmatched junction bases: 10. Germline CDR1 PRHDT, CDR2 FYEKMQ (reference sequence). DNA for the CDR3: TGTGCCAGCTCGGACTCCGGGACAGGGAACGAGCAGTACTTC. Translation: CASSDSGTGNEQYF.

The CDR3 sequence is CASASSGGTGELFF. Here the CDR3 DNA reads TGTGCCTCCGCCTCGTCAGGAGGCACCGGGGAGCTGTTTTTT. V and J are TRBV19 and TRBJ2-2; D possibly corresponds to TRBD2 (5 bases). CDR3 length: 14 amino acids. From germline, CDR1 is LNHDA and CDR2 SQIVND (reference sequence). V lost 11 bases and J lost 4, with 17 bases in between. The full variable domain, completed using reference TRBV19 and TRBJ2-2, is DGGITQSPKYLFRKEGQNVTLSCEQNLNHDAMYWYRQDPGQGLRLIYYSQIVNDFQKGDIAEGYSVSREKKESFPLTVTSAQKNPTAFYLCASASSGGTGELFFGEGSRLTVL.

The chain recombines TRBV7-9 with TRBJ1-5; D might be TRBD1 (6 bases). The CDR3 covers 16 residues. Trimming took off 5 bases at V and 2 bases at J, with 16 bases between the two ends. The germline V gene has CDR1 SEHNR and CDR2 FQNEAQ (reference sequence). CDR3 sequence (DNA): TGTGCCAGCAGCAAAGAGCAGGCAGGGGGCAATCAGCCCCAGCATTTT. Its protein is CASSKEQAGGNQPQHF.

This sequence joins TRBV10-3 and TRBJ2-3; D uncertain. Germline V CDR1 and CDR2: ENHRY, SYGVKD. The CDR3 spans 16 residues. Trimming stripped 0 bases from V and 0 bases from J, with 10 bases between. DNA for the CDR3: TGTGCCATCAGTGAGTCGCTAGGAAAGAGCACAGATACGCAGTATTTT. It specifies CAISESLGKSTDTQYF.

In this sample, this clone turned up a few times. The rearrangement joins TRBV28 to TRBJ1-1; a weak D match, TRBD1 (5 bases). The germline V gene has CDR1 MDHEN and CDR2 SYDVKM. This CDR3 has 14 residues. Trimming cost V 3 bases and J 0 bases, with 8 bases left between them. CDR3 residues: CASSFRVMNTEAFF. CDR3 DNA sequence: TGTGCCAGCAGTTTCAGGGTCATGAACACTGAAGCTTTCTTT.

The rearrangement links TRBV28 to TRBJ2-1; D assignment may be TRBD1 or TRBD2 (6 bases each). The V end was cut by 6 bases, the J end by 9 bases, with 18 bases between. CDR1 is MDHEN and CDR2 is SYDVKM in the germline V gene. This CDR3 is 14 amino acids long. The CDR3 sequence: CASSKGGYQGEQFF. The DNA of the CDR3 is TGTGCCAGCAGCAAGGGGGGCTATCAAGGTGAGCAGTTCTTC.

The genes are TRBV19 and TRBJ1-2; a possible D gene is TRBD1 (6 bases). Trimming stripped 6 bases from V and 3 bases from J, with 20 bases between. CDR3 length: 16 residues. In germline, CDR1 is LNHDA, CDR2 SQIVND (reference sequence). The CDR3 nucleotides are TGTGCCAGTAGAACTATTGCGGACAGTCTATACTATGGCTACACCTTC. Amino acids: CASRTIADSLYYGYTF.

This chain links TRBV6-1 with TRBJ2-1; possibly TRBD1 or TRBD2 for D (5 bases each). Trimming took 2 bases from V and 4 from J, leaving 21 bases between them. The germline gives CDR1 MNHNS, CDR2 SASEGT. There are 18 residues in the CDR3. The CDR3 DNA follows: TGTGCCAGCAGTGAAAAATTTTATATGGGGACCGTGTACAATGAGCAGTTCTTC. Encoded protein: CASSEKFYMGTVYNEQFF.

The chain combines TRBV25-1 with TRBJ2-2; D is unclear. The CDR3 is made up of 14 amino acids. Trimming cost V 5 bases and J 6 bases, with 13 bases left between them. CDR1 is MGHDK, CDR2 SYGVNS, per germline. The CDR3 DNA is TGTGCCAGCAGTTCCGGCCTTGCCCCCGGGGAGCTGTTTTTT. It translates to CASSSGLAPGELFF.